This T cell receptor beta chain was identified in a study of shared clonotypes between healthy human individuals. The study, taken as a whole, reports: Investigators expected sequencing depth to affect clonotype sharing among donors. It was observed that around 5% of naive CD4 clonotypes were shared across several donors. Owing to a small donor count, the genetic and exposure-history diversity represented was limited.

The repertoire was sequenced with immunoSEQ multiplex PCR; TCRdb's copy has only in-frame clones and lacks some. The sample has millions of clones, approximately 94% seen once. V gave up 2 bases and J gave up 8 bases, with 16 bases separating them. Germline-derived CDR1 and CDR2 are ENHRY and SYGVKD. CDR3 length: 15 residues. In regard to this clone: Its matching antigen is unknown.

It was CD45RO-negative cells, positively selected for CCR7, that made up naive CD8 cells, with terminally differentiated effector memory CD45RA+ cells excluded. The V and J genes are TRBV10-3 and TRBJ2-1; D may match TRBD1 or TRBD2 (5 bases each). Sequencing was done on a sample of naive CD8+ T cells sorted from blood. This receptor was obtained from a man younger than 35 in good health. The CDR3 DNA is TGTGCCATCAGTGAGCCGGGGTTTGAAGGGGATGAGCAGTTCTTC. Residues: CAISEPGFEGDEQFF.